This TCR beta chain was captured by sequencing in a study of Graves' ophthalmopathy and Graves' hyperthyroidism. This clonotype was recorded at least ten times. As yet, its antigen is unknown. Scientists amplified the TCR beta CDR3 regions from RNA transcripts. After a first-round RT-PCR with HTBI primers, a second-round multiplex PCR was run. TCRdb passed the multiplex PCR reads through MiXCR, listing each CDR3 protein once. In the table there are 150,000 to 200,000 distinct CDR3 sequences, around two fifths of which are singletons. Germline assignment: CDR1 MDHEN and CDR2 SYDVKM. The CDR3 is made up of 12 amino acids. The germline V and J ends were trimmed by 6 bases and 7 bases, with 12 bases remaining between them. Regarding the study as a whole: Most thyroid clonotypes with frequency above 0.001 were detected in blood too.

This rearrangement joins TRBV28 to TRBJ1-2; possible D gene TRBD1, 6 bases. The receptor was isolated from a man aged 25 to 40 with Graves' ophthalmopathy. Input material: peripheral blood. CDR3 loop: CASSEGVPGYTF. Here the CDR3 DNA reads TGTGCCAGCAGCGAGGGGGTTCCTGGCTACACCTTC.